Given below is one T cell receptor beta chain in context. This clone was counted ten times or more. The clone's antigen remains unknown. No much larger clone is present one base from it, and per-base qualities are unavailable. Taken from the germline V gene, the CDR1 and CDR2 loops are SGHVS and FQNEAQ. The V and J ends are trimmed by 0 bases and 4 bases, leaving 12 bases between them. From cysteine to phenylalanine, the CDR3 is 15 amino acids long. The only DNA kept is the CDR3, 45 bases in frame from the first base. The Qiagen DNeasy kit was used to extract genomic DNA from unsorted PBMCs and from the negatively selected CD4+ and CD8+ fractions. Amplification of TCR beta CDR3 regions was done by immunoSEQ multiplex PCR with primers that anneal to V and J segments. Amplification bias was minimized using a synthetic immune receptor repertoire, and residual bias was removed computationally after sequencing. Concerning the study's data processing: Custom Python scripts were used to quantify repertoire diversity as the Shannon entropy index. Unsorted, CD4+ and CD8+ repertoires were analyzed separately, except for combined analyses in which CD4+ and CD8+ sequences were merged in silico. Clonal expansion was defined as a frequency increase of at least 2-fold after treatment compared with C1D1, and clones undetected at baseline were assigned a pseudocount of 0.5. Clones with 0 or 1 copy at C1D1 were classified as singleton clones, and clones with 2 or more copies were classified as non-singleton clones. By matching protein sequences in sorted samples from the same patient, clones expanded in unsorted samples were annotated as CD4+, CD8+ or unknown. Wilcoxon tests on paired samples were used to test diversity changes from C1D1 to C4D1. TCRdb holds this immuneACCESS table with in-frame rearrangements only. Some clones are missing; in checked studies, unresolved V genes explain under half, and the rest has no known cause. Clone size and the V and J calls come from that table; the DNA yielded D and trimming. The sample table lists some 100,000 clones, approximately 90% of them with a count of one. Approximately 6.3% of the sample is in the top ten clones.

Explained via the paper, the time point label denotes: cycle 2 day 1 (C2D1) of nivolumab. Every trial patient had relapsed after autologous stem cell transplantation, and cohorts A, B and C differed in prior brentuximab vedotin exposure. The trial cohort comprised fewer than 65 patients with relapsed/refractory classical Hodgkin lymphoma whose best overall responses were complete response, partial response or progressive disease. In the multi-cohort phase II CheckMate 205 trial, trial patients received single-agent nivolumab. An independent review committee assessed best overall response by applying the 2007 International Working Group response criteria. PBMCs from the trial were collected at three points: immediately before nivolumab initiation (C1D1), and during therapy at cycle 2 day 1 and cycle 4 day 1. Peripheral blood was collected in 8 mL Vacutainer Cell Preparation Tubes, from which PBMCs were isolated by centrifugation and then cryopreserved.

These data belong to a study of PD-1 blockade in classical Hodgkin lymphoma (dated by TCRdb to 2018 to 2021). General notes on the study: Nivolumab dosing was 3 mg/kg intravenously every 2 weeks, continuing until either disease progression or unacceptable toxicity. The study used TCR beta sequencing and CyTOF to define a peripheral blood immune signature of response to PD-1 blockade in classical Hodgkin lymphoma. Summary of the overall study and its limitations: Newly diagnosed patients were reported to have lower baseline TCR diversity than healthy donors, and relapsed/refractory patients were reported to have lower baseline TCR diversity still. A significant rise by C4D1 was seen in CD4+ but not CD8+ TCR diversity (p=0.0027 vs p=0.16), with the rise being most apparent in complete responders (p=0.02). Lower diversity was observed in patients in whom nivolumab was started less than 1 year after ASCT, and these patients were excluded from later analyses so that confounding by immune reconstitution would be avoided. The study was restricted to a single clinical trial cohort, and the causes of repertoire differences, possibly disease activity or prior therapy, were left undefined. Trial patients achieving complete response had baseline diversity similar to newly diagnosed patients, whereas partial responders and progressors had significantly lower diversity.

The chain was built from TRBV7-8 and TRBJ1-2, with the D gene call left open. The starting material was peripheral blood mononuclear cells (PBMCs), obtained before the second cycle of nivolumab. This TCR derives from a human donor with classical Hodgkin lymphoma. The nucleotide sequence is given as TGTGCCAGCAGCTTAGCGTTCGGAGGATCCTATGGCTACACCTTC. This is translated as CASSLAFGGSYGYTF.